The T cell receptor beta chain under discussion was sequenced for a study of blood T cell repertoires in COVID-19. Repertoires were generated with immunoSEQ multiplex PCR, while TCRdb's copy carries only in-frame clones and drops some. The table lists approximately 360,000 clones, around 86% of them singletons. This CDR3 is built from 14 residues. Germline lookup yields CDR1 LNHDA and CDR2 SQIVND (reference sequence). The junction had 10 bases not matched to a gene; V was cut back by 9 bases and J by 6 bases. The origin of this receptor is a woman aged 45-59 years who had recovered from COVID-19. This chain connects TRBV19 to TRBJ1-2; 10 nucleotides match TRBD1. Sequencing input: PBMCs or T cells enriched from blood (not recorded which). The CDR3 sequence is CASRNDRGRDGYTF. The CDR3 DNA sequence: TGTGCCAGCAGGAACGACAGGGGGCGGGATGGCTACACCTTC.